This TCR beta chain was profiled in a study of memory CD4+ T cells and cytomegalovirus serostatus. Study-level findings and limits: About two fifths of the roughly 150 known CMV-associated TCRbeta sequences appeared in CD4+ memory.

Single viable CD3+CD4+CD8-CD45RO+ cells were sorted as the memory CD4+ T cells. The CDR3 spans 16 residues. Germline CDR1 SQVTM, CDR2 ANQGSEA. V lost 6 bases, J lost 5 bases, and 17 bases stayed unmatched. Concerning this clone: Its antigen is unidentified.

Some clones are missing from TCRdb's copy, which holds only in-frame ones; the method was immunoSEQ multiplex PCR. The data contain about 27,000 clones, about four fifths of them seen just once; the ten biggest clones take up 0.68%. The source of this sequence is an adult in good health and CMV-seronegative. The sequencing input was memory CD4+ T cells from blood. The rearrangement links TRBV29-1 to TRBJ2-7; 9 positions agree with TRBD1. CDR3 residues: CSVLLLSTGGFDEQYF. The CDR3 coding sequence is TGCAGCGTCTTACTTTTATCGACAGGGGGGTTCGACGAGCAGTACTTC.